The 12 T cell receptor beta chains below come from one sample, sequenced in a study of T cells in Graves' hyperthyroidism and ophthalmopathy. TCR beta CDR3 region amplification was performed from RNA transcripts. HTBI primers were employed in a first-round RT-PCR of the TCR CDR3. TCRdb called the multiplex PCR reads again in MiXCR, with one record for every CDR3 protein. The sample carries about 640,000 distinct CDR3 sequences, 20% recorded once. The sequencing sample was made of blood. All receptors come from a man aged 30 to 45 with Graves' ophthalmopathy.

This clonotype has only a few counts. The V gene is TRBV10-3, the J gene TRBJ1-1; D gene uncertain. This CDR3 has 15 residues. Per germline, CDR1 ENHRY and CDR2 SYGVKD. Deletions cut 2 bases from V and 4 bases from J, with 14 bases between. The CDR3 nucleotides are TGTGCCATCAGTGAGAACGGTATTTCTGGCACTGAAGCTTTCTTT. Its translation is CAISENGISGTEAFF.

The CDR3 region is CASSLNRGSLNTEAFF. Here the CDR3 DNA reads TGTGCCAGCAGCTTAAACAGGGGATCCCTGAACACTGAAGCTTTCTTT. The chain employs TRBV5-4 and TRBJ1-1; 7 nucleotides match TRBD1. Germline loops: CDR1 SGHNT, CDR2 YYREEE (reference sequence). The ends lost 2 bases at V and 0 bases at J; junction bases unmatched: 7. The CDR3 loop spans 16 amino acids.

This clonotype was counted ten times or more. The rearrangement uses TRBV12-3 or TRBV12-4 and TRBJ2-7, with 11 bases aligning to TRBD2. The length of the CDR3 is 13 residues. The V gene end was trimmed by 6 bases and the J gene end by 7 bases; junction bases not matched to a gene: 5. The CDR3 DNA reads as TGTGCCAGCAGGGCTAGCGGGAGGTTAGAGCAGTACTTC. Translation: CASRASGRLEQYF.

As regards this clonotype: This may come from a read error, since a much larger clone is one base off. This chain uses TRBV11-2 with TRBJ2-7; no clear D. This CDR3 comprises 11 residues. V was trimmed by 2 bases and J by 5 bases, leaving 4 bases between them. The germline V gene has CDR1 SGHAT and CDR2 FQNNGV. The CDR3 spells CASSLINEQYF. In nucleotides, the CDR3 is TGTGCCAGCAGCTTAATCAACGAGCAGTACTTC.

This clonotype has only a few counts. The chain combines TRBV30 with TRBJ1-3, with D unresolved. This CDR3 is 13 amino acids long. Per the germline V gene, CDR1 is GTSNPN and CDR2 is SVGIG (reference sequence). The ends were cut back, 8 bases at V and 0 bases at J, with 11 bases in the middle. The DNA of the CDR3 is TGTGCCGGAGAACAGCACTCTGGAAACACCATATATTTT. Translated, it gives CAGEQHSGNTIYF.

This clonotype was observed a handful of times. The chain carries TRBV20-1 and TRBJ2-2; TRBD1 or TRBD2 may be the D gene (5 bases each). Germline V gene lookup returns CDR1 DFQATT and CDR2 SNEGSKA (reference sequence). V shed 6 bases and J shed 0 bases, with 14 bases lying between them. The CDR3 totals 15 residues. The CDR3 protein is CSARDPSANTGELFF. CDR3 DNA sequence: TGCAGTGCCCGGGACCCCTCCGCGAACACCGGGGAGCTGTTTTTT.

The genes are TRBV5-6 and TRBJ2-1; 14 positions agree with TRBD2. Trimming removed 4 bases from V and 6 bases from J; junction bases left unmatched: 9. This CDR3 has 17 residues. Germline V CDR1 and CDR2: SGHDT, YYEEEE. The CDR3 DNA reads as TGTGCCAGCAGCCTCCATCCGGGACTAGCGGGAGTCAATGAGCAGTTCTTC. It encodes CASSLHPGLAGVNEQFF.

V usage is TRBV5-4 and J usage is TRBJ2-2; D assignment may be TRBD1 or TRBD2 (7 bases each). The germline V gene has CDR1 SGHNT and CDR2 YYREEE (reference sequence). Between the trimmed V and J ends, which lost 1 base and 4 bases, there was a span of 11 bases. The CDR3 extends over 15 amino acids. CDR3 DNA sequence: TGTGCCAGCAGCTTGACAGGGGAGGGCACCGGGGAGCTGTTTTTT. Its translation is CASSLTGEGTGELFF.

This chain joins TRBV4-1 and TRBJ1-5; TRBD1 matches 11 bases. CDR1 and CDR2 (germline): MGHRA, YSYEKL. The CDR3 spans 18 residues. Trimming removed 1 base from V and 1 base from J; junction bases left unmatched: 6. The CDR3 loop reads CASSQGDRGFLSNQPQHF. In nucleotides, the CDR3 is TGCGCCAGCAGCCAAGGGGACAGGGGGTTCCTAAGCAATCAGCCCCAGCATTTT.

Concerning this clonotype: Since a much larger clone is just one base distant, this may be a read error. J is TRBJ2-3 and V is TRBV3-1, with D uncertain. Germline V lookup: CDR1 LGHDT, CDR2 YNNKEL (reference sequence). The CDR3 length is 14 residues. CDR3 sequence reads: CASSQTRSADAQYF. CDR3 in DNA: TGTGCCAGCAGCCAAACCCGAAGCGCAGATGCGCAGTATTTT.

This clonotype showed up many times. The chain uses TRBV2 and TRBJ2-5; D unresolved. Trimming cost V 7 bases and J 4 bases, with 10 bases left between them. Per germline, CDR1 SNHLY and CDR2 FYNNEI. The CDR3 runs to 12 residues. The CDR3 nucleotides are TGTGCCAGCAAAAGCGAAGTAGAGACCCAGTACTTC. Residues: CASKSEVETQYF.

The gene calls are TRBV6-2 or TRBV6-3 and TRBJ1-5; D is unclear. The CDR3 runs 14 residues. CDR1 and CDR2 (germline): MNHEY, SVGEGT. The ends were cut back, 2 bases at V and 0 bases at J, with 5 bases in the middle. The CDR3 nucleotides are TGTGCCAGCAGTTACACGAATAGCAATCAGCCCCAGCATTTT. This gives the protein CASSYTNSNQPQHF.